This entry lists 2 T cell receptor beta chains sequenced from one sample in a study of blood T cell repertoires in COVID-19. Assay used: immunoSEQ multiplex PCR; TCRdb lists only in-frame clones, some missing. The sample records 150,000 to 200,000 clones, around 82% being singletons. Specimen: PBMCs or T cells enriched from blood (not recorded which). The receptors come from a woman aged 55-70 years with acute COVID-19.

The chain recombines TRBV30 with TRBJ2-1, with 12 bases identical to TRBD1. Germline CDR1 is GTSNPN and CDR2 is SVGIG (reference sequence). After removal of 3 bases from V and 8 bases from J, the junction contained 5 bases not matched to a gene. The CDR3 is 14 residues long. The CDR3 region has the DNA TGTGCCTGGAGCCCGGGACAGGGGGCCCATGAGCAGTTCTTC. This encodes CAWSPGQGAHEQFF.

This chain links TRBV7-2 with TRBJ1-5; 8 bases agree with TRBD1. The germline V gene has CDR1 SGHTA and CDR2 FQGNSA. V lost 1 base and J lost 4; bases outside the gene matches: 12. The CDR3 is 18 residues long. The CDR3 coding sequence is TGTGCCAGCAGCTTAGGGACAGGGCGAGGGGTCAAGAATCAGCCCCAGCATTTT. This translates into CASSLGTGRGVKNQPQHF. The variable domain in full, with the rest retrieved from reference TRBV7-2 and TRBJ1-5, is GAGVSQSPSNKVTEKGKDVELRCDPISGHTALYWYRQSLGQGLEFLIYFQGNSAPDKSGLPSDRFSAERTGGSVSTLTIQRTQQEDSAVYLCASSLGTGRGVKNQPQHFGDGTRLSIL.